This entry describes one TCR beta chain. This clonotype is characterized as large (0.1 to 1%). Its binding antigen is unknown. Base qualities are not at hand, and no much larger clone is one base apart. This entry belongs to a study of circulating CD8 cells and anti-PD-1 response in melanoma (dated by TCRdb to about 2020). Regarding the complete study: Nivolumab was given to patients intravenously at 3 mg/kg every 2 weeks. The melanoma cohort had around 13 patients, seven of whom got anti-PD-1 as first-line therapy, while the other six had previously had targeted therapy or immunotherapy. Responders were defined as patients showing complete or partial responses, and non-responders as patients showing stable or progressive disease (RECIST v1.1). The TCR repertoire analysis was performed on approximately 11 melanoma patients, comprising 7 non-responders and 4 responders. On on-treatment samples, PD-1 was detected using a biotinylated anti-human IgG4 antibody.

Using a BD FACSAria II cell sorter, four subsets defined by PD-1 and/or TIGIT were sorted out of live CD3+CD8+TCRalphabeta+ cells. To characterize how relevant each subset is to anti-PD-1 therapy response, circulating CD8 T cells were sorted into four subsets based on PD-1 and TIGIT expression. Both TCR alpha and TCR beta chains were sequenced from each sorted CD8 T-cell subset. Peripheral blood was collected at three points: before the first anti-PD-1 injection, after two injections and after four injections. Ficoll gradient centrifugation was used to isolate PBMCs right away. Until use, PBMCs were stored frozen in liquid nitrogen in RPMI containing around 20% FCS and 10% DMSO. Thawed PBMCs were stained with a viability dye and antibodies against CD3, CD8alpha, TCRalphabeta, PD-1 and TIGIT. Total RNA was extracted with the RNeasy Kit, and every sample reached a RIN above 7. The CDR3 goes from the cysteine to the phenylalanine over 15 residues. Only the CDR3 portion is preserved as DNA: 45 bases, with reading frame beginning at the first base. CDR1 MNHEY and CDR2 SMNVEV are derived from the germline V gene (reference sequence). Between the V and J ends, shortened by 0 bases and 1 base respectively, the junction contains 9 bases.

Sequencing was performed on a NextSeq 500. The QIAseq Immune Repertoire RNA Library Kit, Human TCR Panel, was used to prepare TCR libraries from approximately 16 ng of total RNA. TCR libraries were sequenced on an Illumina NextSeq with a Mid Output V2 kit, using asymmetric 261x41 paired-end reads. Each TCR library was diluted to around 4 nM, after which the TCR libraries were pooled, denatured and loaded at about 1.1 pM. The study's processing was this. Processing of the TCR FASTQ files took place in the QIAGEN GeneGlobe Data Analysis Center, and downstream analysis was done in R 3.5.2. Clonality was calculated as one minus Shannon entropy normalized by the log of the number of unique productive sequences. Within each subset, Fisher exact tests at 5% FDR identified TRA or TRB clonotypes differing in abundance between baseline and M1. Differentially abundant clonotypes were categorized as emerging, expanding, contracting or non-expanding/contracting. Morisita's overlap index was used to measure how much repertoires overlapped between patients. TCRdb trimmed the raw reads at Q25, called clones with MiXCR and kept productive beta chains. Merged by CDR3 protein, the rows form single entries marked with the most common genes and DNA. TCRdb, not the authors, supplied the V and J calls. The table for this sample lists 350 to 400 distinct CDR3 sequences; about 8.1% of them were counted only once. The ten largest clones capture less than 80% of the sample.

Overall study outcomes, separate from this receptor: Experiments were generally performed without replicates because of limited material. Tumor material was not accessible, so tumor reactivity was assessed by peptide assays on expanded sorted subsets instead. Repertoires were mostly private between subsets, with fewer than 7.5% of TRB clonotypes shared at M1, and the greatest sharing occurred between DPOS and TIGIT. Diversity was greatest in the DNEG repertoire, PD-1 and DPOS had similar and higher clonality, and TIGIT repertoires had the lowest diversity. The published TCR repertoire comparisons relied only on baseline and M1 samples from a small cohort that had few responders. Both treatment-naive and previously treated patients were included in the cohort, and this mixing was noted by the authors as something that could influence results.

The rearranged segments are TRBV27 and TRBJ1-1, with TRBD1 perhaps the D gene, on 5 matching bases. The receptor comes from a human donor with melanoma. The sequencing used CD8+ T cells from PBMCs, collected at baseline or after one month of anti-PD-1 therapy (not recorded which). The sequence in DNA is TGTGCCAGCAGTTTATCTTTTGGGGGGAACACTGAAGCTTTCTTT. The resulting protein is CASSLSFGGNTEAFF.